This T cell receptor (beta chain) was found in a study of blood T cell repertoires in COVID-19. Overall study: The United States, Italy and Spain provided the acute and convalescent COVID-19 samples. Sources were T cells, B-cell-depleted T cells, or PBMCs; the material itself was cDNA or gDNA.

Clones were sequenced by immunoSEQ multiplex PCR, and TCRdb holds only the in-frame ones, with some missing. The sample includes about 210,000 clones, under 95% of them seen just once. V was pared by 3 bases and J by 1 base, with 6 bases of the junction left unmatched. The length of the CDR3 is 16 residues. CDR1 is SGHVS, CDR2 FQNEAQ, per germline. V usage is TRBV7-8 and J usage is TRBJ2-1, with 7 bases that match TRBD1. Sample: peripheral blood. The sequence derives from a man under 40 with acute or convalescent COVID-19. The CDR3 DNA is TGTGCCAGCAGCTTCCGACAGGGTGGGTCCTACAATGAGCAGTTCTTC. Protein: CASSFRQGGSYNEQFF.